Below, 11 T cell receptor beta chains from the same sample are listed, as sequenced in a study of regulatory T cells in long-lasting Graves disease. Assembly of TCR beta libraries relied on iRepertoire HTBI primers together with Arm-PCR of CDR3 regions. TCRdb called the multiplex PCR reads again in MiXCR, with one record for every CDR3 protein. The sample lists about 400,000 distinct CDR3 sequences; less than 25% were seen once. The time point: persistent/refractory GD, antithyroid drugs over 5 years with positive TRAb. RNA from PBMCs was the source of the TCR library. Sample: peripheral blood mononuclear cells (PBMCs), taken when the disease was refractory, from a patient treated with antithyroid drugs. These receptors all come from a female donor with Graves disease.

This chain links TRBV30 with TRBJ2-1; 10 positions match TRBD2. V was clipped by 0 bases and J by 3 bases; unmatched bases: 2. The CDR3 length is 15 residues. The germline V gene has CDR1 GTSNPN and CDR2 SVGIG (reference sequence). CDR3 amino acids: CAWSVGTSDYNEQFF. The CDR3 DNA sequence: TGTGCCTGGAGTGTAGGGACTAGCGACTACAATGAGCAGTTCTTC.

This chain uses TRBV6-2 or TRBV6-3 with TRBJ1-2; 8 bases match TRBD1. V shed 6 bases and J 6 bases; nucleotides not matched to a gene: 9. Germline V gene sequence: CDR1 MNHEY, CDR2 SVGEGT. This CDR3 contains 14 residues. CDR3 nucleotides: TGTGCCAGCAGATCGACAGGGGCTGGCGATGGCTACACCTTC. Amino acids: CASRSTGAGDGYTF.

In its sample, this clonotype was seen many times. V gene TRBV10-2 combines with J gene TRBJ1-1, with 8 bases matching TRBD1. The CDR3 spans 14 residues. Germline lookup yields CDR1 WSHSY and CDR2 SAAADI. V dropped 5 bases and J dropped 5; count of bases not matched to a gene: 7. CDR3 sequence: CASSKRQGLTEAFF. The DNA for the CDR3 is TGCGCCAGCAGTAAGCGACAGGGGCTTACTGAAGCTTTCTTT.

In its sample, this clonotype was seen many times. The chain employs TRBV12-3 or TRBV12-4 and TRBJ2-5; perhaps TRBD1 as D (6 bases). With 3 bases removed from V and 5 bases from J, the gap between germline ends came to 10 bases. This CDR3 has 13 residues. In DNA, the CDR3 is TGTGCCAGCAGTTTTAGGGGGATGGAGACCCAGTACTTC. Translation: CASSFRGMETQYF.

The V and J genes are TRBV18 and TRBJ2-5, with D possibly being TRBD1 (5 bases). Germline V gene data show CDR1 as KGHSH and CDR2 as LQKENI. The CDR3 totals 14 residues. V was clipped by 3 bases and J by 0 bases, with 8 bases between them. For the CDR3, the DNA is TGTGCCAGCTCACCGGCAGGGCACCAAGAGACCCAGTACTTC. Translated, it gives CASSPAGHQETQYF.

This clonotype has more than one count but fewer than ten. The genes are TRBV29-1 and TRBJ2-5; D remains unclear. The V end was cut by 5 bases, the J end by 2 bases, with 6 bases between. Germline V gene data show CDR1 as SQVTM and CDR2 as ANQGSEA. This CDR3 is built from 11 residues. CDR3 amino acids: CSVCRQETQYF. CDR3 nucleotide sequence: TGCAGCGTTTGCAGGCAAGAGACCCAGTACTTC.

CDR3: CASSPQRHRNNEQFF. The CDR3 nucleotides are TGTGCCAGCAGCCCGCAGAGGCACCGTAACAATGAGCAGTTCTTC. The rearrangement uses TRBV5-6 and TRBJ2-1; D is unclear. The V end lost 4 bases, the J end lost 5 bases, and 16 bases lay between the germline ends. This CDR3 region has 15 residues. Germline CDR1 SGHDT, CDR2 YYEEEE. The complete variable domain, with remaining parts taken from reference TRBV5-6 and TRBJ2-1, reads DAGVTQSPTHLIKTRGQQVTLRCSPKSGHDTVSWYQQALGQGPQFIFQYYEEEERQRGNFPDRFSGHQFPNYSSELNVNALLLGDSALYLCASSPQRHRNNEQFFGPGTRLTVL.

This sequence joins TRBV12-3 or TRBV12-4 and TRBJ1-6; D call uncertain. Trimming removed 3 bases at V and 7 bases at J, with 10 bases between. CDR3 length: 14 residues. The CDR3 bases are TGTGCCAGCAGTTTTGGAGACAACAATTCACCCCTCCACTTT. Translating it yields CASSFGDNNSPLHF.

There are many counts of this clonotype. The gene calls are TRBV28 and TRBJ1-5, with D perhaps TRBD1 (5 bases). Per germline, CDR1 MDHEN and CDR2 SYDVKM. The CDR3 loop spans 15 amino acids. The V and J ends lost 5 bases and 3 bases respectively, with 14 bases between them. CDR3 bases: TGTGCCAGCAGTAGGGGAACGGCTAACAATCAGCCCCAGCATTTT. This translates into CASSRGTANNQPQHF.

The V and J genes are TRBV4-1 and TRBJ1-1; D is perhaps TRBD1 (6 bases). This CDR3 has 17 amino acids. In germline, CDR1 is MGHRA, CDR2 YSYEKL. Trimming took 4 bases from V and 5 from J, leaving 23 bases between them. CDR3 sequence: CASSRGTGTPFRTEAFF. Written as DNA, the CDR3 is TGCGCCAGCAGCCGAGGGACGGGGACACCCTTTCGGACTGAAGCTTTCTTT.

At least ten counts were recorded for this clonotype. The rearrangement uses TRBV28 and TRBJ2-5; 7 bases are shared with TRBD2. CDR3 length equals 14 residues. J gave up 6 bases and V 2 bases, and 6 bases lay outside the gene matches. Germline-derived CDR1 and CDR2 are MDHEN and SYDVKM. The CDR3 sequence is CASSLIWGGKTQYF. CDR3 nucleotide sequence: TGTGCCAGCAGTTTAATTTGGGGGGGAAAGACCCAGTACTTC.